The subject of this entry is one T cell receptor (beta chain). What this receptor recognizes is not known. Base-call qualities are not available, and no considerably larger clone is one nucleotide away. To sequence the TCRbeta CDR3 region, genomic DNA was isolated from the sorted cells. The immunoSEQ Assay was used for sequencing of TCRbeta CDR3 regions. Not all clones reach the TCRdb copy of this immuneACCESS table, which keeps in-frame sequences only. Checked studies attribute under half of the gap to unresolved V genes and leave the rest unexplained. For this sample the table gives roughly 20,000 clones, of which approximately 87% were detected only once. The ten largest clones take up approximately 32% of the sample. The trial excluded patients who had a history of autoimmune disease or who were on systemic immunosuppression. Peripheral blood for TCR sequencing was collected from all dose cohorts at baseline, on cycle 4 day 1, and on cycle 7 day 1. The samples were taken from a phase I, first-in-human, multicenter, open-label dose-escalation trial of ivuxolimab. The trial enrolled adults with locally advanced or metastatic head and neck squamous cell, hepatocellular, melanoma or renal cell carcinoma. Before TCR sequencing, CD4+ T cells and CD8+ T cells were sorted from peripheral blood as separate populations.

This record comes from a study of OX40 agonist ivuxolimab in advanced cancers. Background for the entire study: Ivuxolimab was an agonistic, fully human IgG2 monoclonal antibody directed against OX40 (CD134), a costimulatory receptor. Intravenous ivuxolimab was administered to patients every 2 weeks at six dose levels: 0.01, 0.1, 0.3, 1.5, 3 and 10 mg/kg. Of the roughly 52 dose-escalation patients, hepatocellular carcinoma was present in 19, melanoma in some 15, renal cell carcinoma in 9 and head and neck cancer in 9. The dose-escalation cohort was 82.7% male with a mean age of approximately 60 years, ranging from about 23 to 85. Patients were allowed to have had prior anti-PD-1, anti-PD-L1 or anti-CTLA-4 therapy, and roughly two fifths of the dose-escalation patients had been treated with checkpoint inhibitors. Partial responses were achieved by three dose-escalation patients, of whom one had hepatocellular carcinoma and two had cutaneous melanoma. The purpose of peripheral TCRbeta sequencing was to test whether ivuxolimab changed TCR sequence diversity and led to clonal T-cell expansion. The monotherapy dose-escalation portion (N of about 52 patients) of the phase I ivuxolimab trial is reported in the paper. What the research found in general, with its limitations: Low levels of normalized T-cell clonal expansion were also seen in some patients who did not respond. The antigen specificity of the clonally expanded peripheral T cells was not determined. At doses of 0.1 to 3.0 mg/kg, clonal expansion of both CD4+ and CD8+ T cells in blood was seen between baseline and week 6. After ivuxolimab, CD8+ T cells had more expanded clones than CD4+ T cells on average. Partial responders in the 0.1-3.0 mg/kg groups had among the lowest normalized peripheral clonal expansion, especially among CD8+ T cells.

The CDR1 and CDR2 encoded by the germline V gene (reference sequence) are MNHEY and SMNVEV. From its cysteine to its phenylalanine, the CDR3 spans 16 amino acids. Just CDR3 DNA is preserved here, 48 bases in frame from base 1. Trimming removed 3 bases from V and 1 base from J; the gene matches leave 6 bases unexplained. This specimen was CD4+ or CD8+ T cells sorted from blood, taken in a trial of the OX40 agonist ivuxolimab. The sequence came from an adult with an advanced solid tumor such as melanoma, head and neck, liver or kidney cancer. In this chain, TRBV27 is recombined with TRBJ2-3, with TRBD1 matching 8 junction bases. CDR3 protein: CASSFGTGLRTDTQYF. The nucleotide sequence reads TGTGCCAGCAGTTTCGGGACAGGTTTACGCACAGATACGCAGTATTTT.